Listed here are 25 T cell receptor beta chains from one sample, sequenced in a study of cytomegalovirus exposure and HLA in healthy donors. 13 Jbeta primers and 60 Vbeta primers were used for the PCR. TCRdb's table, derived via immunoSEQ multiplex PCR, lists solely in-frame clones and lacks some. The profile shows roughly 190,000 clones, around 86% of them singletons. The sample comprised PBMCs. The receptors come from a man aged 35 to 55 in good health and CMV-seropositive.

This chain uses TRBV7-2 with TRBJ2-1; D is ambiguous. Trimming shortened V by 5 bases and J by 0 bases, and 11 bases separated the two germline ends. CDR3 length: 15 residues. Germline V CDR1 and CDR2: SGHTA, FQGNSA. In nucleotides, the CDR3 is TGTGCCAGCAGCCCACCAGGTAGCTCCTACAATGAGCAGTTCTTC. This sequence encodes CASSPPGSSYNEQFF.

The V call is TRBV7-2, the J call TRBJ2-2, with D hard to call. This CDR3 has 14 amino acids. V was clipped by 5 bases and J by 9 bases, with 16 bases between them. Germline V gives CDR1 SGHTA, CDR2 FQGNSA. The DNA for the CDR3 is TGTGCCAGCAGCCGACAAGACGCCTACCGGGAGCTGTTTTTT. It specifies CASSRQDAYRELFF.

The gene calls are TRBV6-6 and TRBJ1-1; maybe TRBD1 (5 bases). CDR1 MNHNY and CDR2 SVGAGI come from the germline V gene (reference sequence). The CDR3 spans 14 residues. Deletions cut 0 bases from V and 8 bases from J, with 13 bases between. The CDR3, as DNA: TGTGCCAGCAGTTACTCCGGGGGGGAAGCGGAAGCTTTCTTT. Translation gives CASSYSGGEAEAFF.

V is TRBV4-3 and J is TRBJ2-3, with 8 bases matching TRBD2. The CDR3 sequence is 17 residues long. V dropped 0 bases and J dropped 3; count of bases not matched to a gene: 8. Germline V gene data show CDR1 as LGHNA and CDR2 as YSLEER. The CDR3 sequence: CASSQDLGSGETDTQYF. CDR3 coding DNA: TGCGCCAGCAGCCAAGATCTGGGTAGCGGGGAAACAGATACGCAGTATTTT.

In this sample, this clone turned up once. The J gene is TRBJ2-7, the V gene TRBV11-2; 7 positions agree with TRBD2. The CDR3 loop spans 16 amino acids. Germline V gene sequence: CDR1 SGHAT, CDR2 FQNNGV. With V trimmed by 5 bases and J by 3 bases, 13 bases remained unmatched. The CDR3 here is CASSPSLQSGIYEQYF. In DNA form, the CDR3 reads TGTGCCAGCAGCCCCTCACTTCAGAGCGGGATCTACGAGCAGTACTTC. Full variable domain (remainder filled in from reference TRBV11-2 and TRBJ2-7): EAGVAQSPRYKIIEKRQSVAFWCNPISGHATLYWYQQILGQGPKLLIQFQNNGVVDDSQLPKDRFSAERLKGVDSTLKIQPAKLEDSAVYLCASSPSLQSGIYEQYFGPGTRLTVT.

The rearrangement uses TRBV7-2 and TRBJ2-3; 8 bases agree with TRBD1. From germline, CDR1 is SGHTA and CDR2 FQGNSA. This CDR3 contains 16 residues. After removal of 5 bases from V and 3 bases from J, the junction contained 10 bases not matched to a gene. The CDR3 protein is CASSLPGGVGTDTQYF. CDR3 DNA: TGTGCCAGCAGCCTTCCAGGGGGCGTTGGTACAGATACGCAGTATTTT.

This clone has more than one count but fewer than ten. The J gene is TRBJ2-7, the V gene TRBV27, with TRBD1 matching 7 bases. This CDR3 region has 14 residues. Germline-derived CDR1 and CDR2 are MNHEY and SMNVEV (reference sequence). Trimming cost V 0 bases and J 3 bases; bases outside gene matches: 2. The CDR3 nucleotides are TGTGCCAGCAGTTTATCAGACAGGGTCTACGAGCAGTACTTC. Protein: CASSLSDRVYEQYF.

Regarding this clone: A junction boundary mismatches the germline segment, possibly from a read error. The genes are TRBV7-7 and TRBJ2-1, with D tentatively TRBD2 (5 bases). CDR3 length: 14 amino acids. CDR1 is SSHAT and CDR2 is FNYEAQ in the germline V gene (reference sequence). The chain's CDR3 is CASSPLALYNEQFF. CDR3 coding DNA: TGTGCTAGCAGCCCGCTAGCACTGTACAATGAGCAGTTCTTC.

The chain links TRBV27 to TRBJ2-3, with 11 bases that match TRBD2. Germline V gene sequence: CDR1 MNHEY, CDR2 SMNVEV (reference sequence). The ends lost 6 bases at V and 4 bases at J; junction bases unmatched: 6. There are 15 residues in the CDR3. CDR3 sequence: CASRRLAGRADTQYF. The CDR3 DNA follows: TGTGCCAGCAGACGACTAGCGGGACGGGCAGATACGCAGTATTTT.

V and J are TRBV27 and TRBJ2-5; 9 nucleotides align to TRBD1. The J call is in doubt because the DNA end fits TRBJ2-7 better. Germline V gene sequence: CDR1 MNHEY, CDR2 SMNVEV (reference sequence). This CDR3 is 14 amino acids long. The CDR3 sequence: CASSFRDRVSEQYF. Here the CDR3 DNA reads TGTGCCAGCAGTTTTAGGGACAGGGTCTCCGAGCAGTACTTC.

This CDR3 reads CASSIAGIQETQYF. The CDR3 coding sequence is TGTGCCAGCAGTATAGCGGGGATACAAGAGACCCAGTACTTC. The rearrangement links TRBV27 to TRBJ2-5; TRBD2 matches at 8 bases. This CDR3 comprises 14 residues. The germline gives CDR1 MNHEY, CDR2 SMNVEV (reference sequence). Germline trimming cut 5 bases from V and 2 bases from J; bases unmatched to any gene: 4.

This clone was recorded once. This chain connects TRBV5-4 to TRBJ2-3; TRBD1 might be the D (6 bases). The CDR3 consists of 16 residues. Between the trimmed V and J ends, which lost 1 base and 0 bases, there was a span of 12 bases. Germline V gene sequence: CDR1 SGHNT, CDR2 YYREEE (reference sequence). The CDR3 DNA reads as TGTGCCAGCAGCTTGCTGGGGGCGCGGAGCACAGATACGCAGTATTTT. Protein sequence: CASSLLGARSTDTQYF.

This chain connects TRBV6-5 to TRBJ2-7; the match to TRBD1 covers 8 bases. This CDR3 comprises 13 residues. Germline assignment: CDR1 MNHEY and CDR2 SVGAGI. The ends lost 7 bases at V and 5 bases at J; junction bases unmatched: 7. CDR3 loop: CASTWSTGDEQYF. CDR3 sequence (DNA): TGTGCCAGCACTTGGTCGACAGGGGACGAGCAGTACTTC.

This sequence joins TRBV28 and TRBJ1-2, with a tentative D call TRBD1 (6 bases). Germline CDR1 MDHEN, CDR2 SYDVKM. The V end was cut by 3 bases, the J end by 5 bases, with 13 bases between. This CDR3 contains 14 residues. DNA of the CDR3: TGTGCCAGCAGTTTTGGAGGACAGCTGTATGGCTACACCTTC. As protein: CASSFGGQLYGYTF.

The CDR3: CASSPPGAFREQFF. The CDR3 DNA is TGTGCCAGCAGCCCCCCGGGAGCGTTTCGTGAGCAGTTCTTC. This chain connects TRBV7-3 to TRBJ2-1, with D tentatively TRBD2 (6 bases). V shed 5 bases and J shed 9 bases, with 17 bases lying between them. The CDR3 is 14 residues long. Germline V gene data show CDR1 as SGHTA and CDR2 as FQGTGA.

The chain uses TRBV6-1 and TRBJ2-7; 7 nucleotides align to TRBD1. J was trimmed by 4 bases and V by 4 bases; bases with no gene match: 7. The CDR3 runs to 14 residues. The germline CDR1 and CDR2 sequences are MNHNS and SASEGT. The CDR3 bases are TGTGCCAGCAGTGTGGCCAGGGGGACGTACGAGCAGTACTTC. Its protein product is CASSVARGTYEQYF.

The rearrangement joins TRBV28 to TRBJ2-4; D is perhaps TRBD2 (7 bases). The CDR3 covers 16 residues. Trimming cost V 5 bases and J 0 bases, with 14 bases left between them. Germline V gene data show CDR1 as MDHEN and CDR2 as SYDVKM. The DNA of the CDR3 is TGTGCCAGCAGTCCGGCGGGGGCCTTAGCCAAAAACATTCAGTACTTC. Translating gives CASSPAGALAKNIQYF. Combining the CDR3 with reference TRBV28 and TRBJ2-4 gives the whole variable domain DVKVTQSSRYLVKRTGEKVFLECVQDMDHENMFWYRQDPGLGLRLIYFSYDVKMKEKGDIPEGYSVSREKKERFSLILESASTNQTSMYLCASSPAGALAKNIQYFGAGTRLSVL.

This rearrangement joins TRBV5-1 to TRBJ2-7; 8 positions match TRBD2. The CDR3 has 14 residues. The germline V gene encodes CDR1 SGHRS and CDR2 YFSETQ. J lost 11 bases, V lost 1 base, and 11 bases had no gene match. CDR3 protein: CASSLLSSGGAKYF. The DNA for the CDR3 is TGCGCCAGCAGCTTGCTTTCGAGCGGGGGTGCCAAGTACTTC.

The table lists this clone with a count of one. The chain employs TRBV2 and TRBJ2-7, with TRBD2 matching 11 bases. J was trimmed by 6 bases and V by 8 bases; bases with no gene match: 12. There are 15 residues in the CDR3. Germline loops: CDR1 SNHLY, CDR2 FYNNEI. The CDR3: CASSRPSGGWSEQYF. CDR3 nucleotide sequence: TGTGCCAGCTCGCGCCCTAGCGGGGGGTGGAGCGAGCAGTACTTC.

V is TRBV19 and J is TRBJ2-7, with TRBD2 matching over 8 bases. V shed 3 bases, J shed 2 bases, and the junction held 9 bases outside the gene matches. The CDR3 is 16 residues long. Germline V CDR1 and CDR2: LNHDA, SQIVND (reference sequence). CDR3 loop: CASSIGGGGLTYEQYF. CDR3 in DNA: TGTGCCAGTAGTATCGGCGGCGGGGGGTTAACCTACGAGCAGTACTTC. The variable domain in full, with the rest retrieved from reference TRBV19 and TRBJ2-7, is DGGITQSPKYLFRKEGQNVTLSCEQNLNHDAMYWYRQDPGQGLRLIYYSQIVNDFQKGDIAEGYSVSREKKESFPLTVTSAQKNPTAFYLCASSIGGGGLTYEQYFGPGTRLTVT.

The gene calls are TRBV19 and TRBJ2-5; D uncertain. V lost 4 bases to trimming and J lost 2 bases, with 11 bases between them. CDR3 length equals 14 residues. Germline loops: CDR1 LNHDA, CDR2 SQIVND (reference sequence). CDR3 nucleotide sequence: TGTGCCAGTAGTACCCGACTCGTACAAGAGACCCAGTACTTC. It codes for CASSTRLVQETQYF.

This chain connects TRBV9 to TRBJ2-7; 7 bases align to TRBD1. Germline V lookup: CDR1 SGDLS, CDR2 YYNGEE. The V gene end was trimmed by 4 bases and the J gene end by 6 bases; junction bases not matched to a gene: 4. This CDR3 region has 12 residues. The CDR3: CASSLTGREQYF. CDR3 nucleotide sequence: TGTGCCAGCAGCCTGACAGGGCGCGAGCAGTACTTC.

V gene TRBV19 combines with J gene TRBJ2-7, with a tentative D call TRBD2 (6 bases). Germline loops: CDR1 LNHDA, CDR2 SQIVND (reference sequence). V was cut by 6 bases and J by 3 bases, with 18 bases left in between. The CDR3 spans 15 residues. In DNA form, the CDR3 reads TGTGCCAGTAGCCCTTCCCGGGTGCGGGGCTACGAGCAGTACTTC. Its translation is CASSPSRVRGYEQYF. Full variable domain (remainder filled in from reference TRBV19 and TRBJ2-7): DGGITQSPKYLFRKEGQNVTLSCEQNLNHDAMYWYRQDPGQGLRLIYYSQIVNDFQKGDIAEGYSVSREKKESFPLTVTSAQKNPTAFYLCASSPSRVRGYEQYFGPGTRLTVT.

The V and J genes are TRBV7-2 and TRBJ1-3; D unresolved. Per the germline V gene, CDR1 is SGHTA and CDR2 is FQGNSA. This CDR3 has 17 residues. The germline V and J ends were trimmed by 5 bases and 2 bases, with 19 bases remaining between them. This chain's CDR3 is CASSPIGGSSTGNTIYF. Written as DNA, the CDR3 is TGTGCCAGCAGCCCCATCGGAGGAAGCTCTACTGGAAACACCATATATTTT.

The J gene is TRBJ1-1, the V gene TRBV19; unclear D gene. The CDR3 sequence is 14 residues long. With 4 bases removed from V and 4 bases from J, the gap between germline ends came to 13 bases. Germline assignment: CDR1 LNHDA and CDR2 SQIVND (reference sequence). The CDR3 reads CASSTGLLLTEAFF. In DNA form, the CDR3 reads TGTGCCAGTAGTACCGGACTACTGCTCACTGAAGCTTTCTTT. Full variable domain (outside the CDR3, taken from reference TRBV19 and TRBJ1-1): DGGITQSPKYLFRKEGQNVTLSCEQNLNHDAMYWYRQDPGQGLRLIYYSQIVNDFQKGDIAEGYSVSREKKESFPLTVTSAQKNPTAFYLCASSTGLLLTEAFFGQGTRLTVV.